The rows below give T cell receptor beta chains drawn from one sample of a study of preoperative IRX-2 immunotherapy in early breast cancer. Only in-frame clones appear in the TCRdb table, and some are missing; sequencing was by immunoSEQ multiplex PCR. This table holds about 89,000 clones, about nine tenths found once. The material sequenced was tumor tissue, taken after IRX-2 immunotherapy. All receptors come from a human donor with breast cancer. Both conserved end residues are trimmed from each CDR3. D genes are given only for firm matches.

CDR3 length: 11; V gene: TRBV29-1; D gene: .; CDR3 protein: SGGRGRDNEQF
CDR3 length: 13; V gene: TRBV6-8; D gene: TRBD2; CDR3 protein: ASRILAGEWGELF
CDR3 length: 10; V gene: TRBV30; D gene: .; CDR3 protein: AWSPTSYGYT
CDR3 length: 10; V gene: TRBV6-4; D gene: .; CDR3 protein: ASRADNNEQF
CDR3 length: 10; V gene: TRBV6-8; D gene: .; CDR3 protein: AIRLGPYEQY
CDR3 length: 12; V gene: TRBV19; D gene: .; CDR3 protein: ASRRDRYTGELF
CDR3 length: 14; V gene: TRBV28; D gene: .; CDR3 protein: ASSGLASGGGQPQH
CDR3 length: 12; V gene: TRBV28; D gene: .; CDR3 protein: ATLPPPGSLGYT
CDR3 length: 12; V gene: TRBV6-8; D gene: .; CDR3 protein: ASSYGYQSNEQY
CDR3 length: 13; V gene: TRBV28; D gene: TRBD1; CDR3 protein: ASSSYRGQGQPQH
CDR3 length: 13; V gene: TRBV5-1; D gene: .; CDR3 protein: ASSFSEGRGETQY
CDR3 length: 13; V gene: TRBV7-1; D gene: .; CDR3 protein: ASSHRVGAYNEQF
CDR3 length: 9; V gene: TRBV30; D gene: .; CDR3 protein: AWSKGYEQY
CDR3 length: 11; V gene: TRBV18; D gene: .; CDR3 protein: ASSPMALSIQY
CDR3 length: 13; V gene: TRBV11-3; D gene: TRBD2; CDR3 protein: ASSSTGTTFYEQY
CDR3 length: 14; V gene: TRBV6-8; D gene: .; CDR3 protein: ASSYGSGITNYEQY
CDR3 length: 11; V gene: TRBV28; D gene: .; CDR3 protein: ASRQGVYTEAF
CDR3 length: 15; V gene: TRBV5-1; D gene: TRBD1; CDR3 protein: ASLRGQGNSNTGELF
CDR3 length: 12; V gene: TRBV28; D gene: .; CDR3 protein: ASSFPGMLYEQY
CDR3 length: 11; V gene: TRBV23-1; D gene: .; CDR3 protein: ASRPASAPGYT
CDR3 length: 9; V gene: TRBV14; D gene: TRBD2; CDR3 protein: ASSIAGTQY
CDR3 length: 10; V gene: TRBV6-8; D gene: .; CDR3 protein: AISHSDTEAF
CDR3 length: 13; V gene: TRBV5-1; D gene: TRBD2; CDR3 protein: ASSLGLAGEGEQF
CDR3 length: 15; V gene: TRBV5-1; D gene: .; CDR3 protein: ASSLESGGNKNYGYT
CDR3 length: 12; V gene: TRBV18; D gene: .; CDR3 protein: ASSPPAGGYEQY
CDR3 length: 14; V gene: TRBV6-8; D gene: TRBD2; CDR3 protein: ATYPGGSTHQETQY
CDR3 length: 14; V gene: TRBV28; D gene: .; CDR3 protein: ASSFPSTGSSYEQY
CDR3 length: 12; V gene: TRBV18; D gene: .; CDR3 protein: ASSPLDTQETQY
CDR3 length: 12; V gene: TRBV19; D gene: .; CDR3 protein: ASRDGPSTDTQY
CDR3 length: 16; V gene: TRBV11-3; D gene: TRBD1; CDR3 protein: ASSSFPLGSGGRYGYT
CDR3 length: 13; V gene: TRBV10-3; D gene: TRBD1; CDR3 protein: ATVVGQGFGKPQH
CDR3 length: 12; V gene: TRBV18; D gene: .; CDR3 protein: ASSPGAPSYEQY
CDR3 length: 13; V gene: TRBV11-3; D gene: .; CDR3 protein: ASSPRVGLNTEAF
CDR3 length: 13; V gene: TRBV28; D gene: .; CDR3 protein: ASSSQGISNQPQH
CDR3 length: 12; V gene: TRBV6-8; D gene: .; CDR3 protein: ASSRNMANQPQH
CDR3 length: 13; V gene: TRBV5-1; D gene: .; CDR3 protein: ASSRGQTSNTEAF
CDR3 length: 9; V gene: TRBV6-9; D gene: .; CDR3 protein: ASAGPYEQY
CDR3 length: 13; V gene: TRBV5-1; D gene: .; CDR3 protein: ASSLVPGDNYGYT
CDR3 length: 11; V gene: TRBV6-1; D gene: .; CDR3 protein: ASSEALADEQY
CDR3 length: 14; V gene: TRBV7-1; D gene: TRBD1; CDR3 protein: ASSFTQGATNEKLF
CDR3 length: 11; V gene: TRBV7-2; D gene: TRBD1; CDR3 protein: ASSLTGVNEQF
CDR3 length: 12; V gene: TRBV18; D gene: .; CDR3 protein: ASSPPAGLDEQF
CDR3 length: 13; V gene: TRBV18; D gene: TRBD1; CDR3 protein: ASEPTGAKGYEQY
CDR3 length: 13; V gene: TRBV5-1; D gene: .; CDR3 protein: ASSLGPSGANVLT
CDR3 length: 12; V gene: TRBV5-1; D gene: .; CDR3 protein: ASSAGAPGTEAF
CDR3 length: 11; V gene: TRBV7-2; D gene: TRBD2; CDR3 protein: ASGREGGETQY
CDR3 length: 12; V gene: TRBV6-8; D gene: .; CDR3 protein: ASSATGANQPQH
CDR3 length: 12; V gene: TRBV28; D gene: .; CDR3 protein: ASSRDGPNEKLF